This T cell receptor beta chain stems from a study of read filtering for tumor transcriptome and immune sequencing. The ends lost 2 bases at V and 2 bases at J; junction bases unmatched: 2. The germline CDR1 and CDR2 sequences are LGHDT and YNNKEL (reference sequence). This CDR3 contains 16 residues. This clonotype was found many times. The library was built from around 380 ng RNA with molecular barcoded adaptors for alpha/delta and beta/gamma chains. TCRdb fed the reads into MiXCR, producing one record per CDR3 protein. The table has 25,000 to 35,000 distinct CDR3 sequences, approximately 17% seen once; the top ten hold 16%.

The receptor comes from a donor aged 40 or older with multiple myeloma. The sequencing sample was made of a population of CD138-negative cells sorted from bone marrow. This chain links TRBV3-1 with TRBJ2-3; TRBD2 matches at 12 bases. The CDR3 region is CASSQTSGGTTDTQYF. The CDR3 region has the DNA TGTGCCAGCAGCCAAACTAGCGGGGGGACCACAGATACGCAGTATTTT.